These T cell receptor beta chains were read from a single sample in a study of circulating CD8 cells and anti-PD-1 response in melanoma. MiXCR, run by TCRdb on the reads, gives a single entry per CDR3 protein. In the table there are hundreds of distinct CDR3 sequences, around a tenth of which are singletons. Specimen: CD8+ T cells from PBMCs, collected at baseline or after one month of anti-PD-1 therapy (not recorded which). These receptors originate from a human donor with melanoma. Both conserved end residues are part of each CDR3. Fields, in order: J gene, D gene, V gene, clone size, CDR3 DNA, CDR3 protein. The D gene is left open where the match is weak. Clone size is given for some rows only: seen once, a few or many times, or a class if the clone is expanded.

TRBJ2-5	TRBD2	TRBV12-5	medium-sized	TGTGCTAGTGGTTTGCCCGATTGGGAAGCGGGAGATGAGACCCAGTACTTC	CASGLPDWEAGDETQYF
TRBJ2-7	TRBD2	TRBV20-1	large	TGCAGTGCTAGGACTAGCGGGACCTACGAGCAGTACTTC	CSARTSGTYEQYF
TRBJ2-1	NA	TRBV10-3	medium-sized	TGTGCCATCAGCTCGCAGGGCGAGGACGAAAGGGGCTTACCCTCCTACAATGAGCAGTTCTTC	CAISSQGEDERGLPSYNEQFF
TRBJ2-1	TRBD1	TRBV29-1	medium-sized	TGCAGCGGGTGGGCGACAGGGTTATTTAATGAGCAGTTCTTC	CSGWATGLFNEQFF
TRBJ2-6	TRBD2	TRBV29-1	large	TGCAGCGTTGTGACTAGCGGGGCCTTCGGGGCCAACGTCCTGACTTTC	CSVVTSGAFGANVLTF
TRBJ2-1	TRBD1	TRBV11-2	NA	TGTGCCAGCAGGACAGGGGGATACAATGAGCAGTTCTTC	CASRTGGYNEQFF
TRBJ2-7	NA	TRBV7-2	large	TGTGCCAGCAGCTTTGGACAGAGTTACGAGCAGTACTTC	CASSFGQSYEQYF
TRBJ2-7	TRBD2	TRBV20-1	medium-sized	TGCAGTGCACAACTAGCGGGAGTCTTCTACGAGCAGTACTTC	CSAQLAGVFYEQYF
TRBJ2-5	NA	TRBV14	large	TGTGCCAGCAGCCAAGAGCTAGCTCTTTGGGAGACCCAGTACTTC	CASSQELALWETQYF
TRBJ1-1	NA	TRBV19	NA	TGTGCCAGTAGTATAGTGAGGAACACTGAAGCTTTCTTT	CASSIVRNTEAFF
TRBJ2-2	NA	TRBV15	medium-sized	TGTGCCACCAGCAGAGACGAAACCGGGGAGCTGTTTTTT	CATSRDETGELFF
TRBJ1-2	NA	TRBV2	large	TGTGCCAGCAGGCCCGACAGCTTTAACTATGGCTACACCTTC	CASRPDSFNYGYTF
TRBJ2-5	TRBD2	TRBV12-3/TRBV12-4	large	TGTGCCAGCAGTCCGGCAGCGGGGGGTTCAGGAGAGACCCAGTACTTC	CASSPAAGGSGETQYF
TRBJ2-7	NA	TRBV28	hyperexpanded	TGTGCCAGCGGACCAGGGGTTTCCTACGAGCAGTACTTC	CASGPGVSYEQYF
TRBJ2-4	NA	TRBV20-1	medium-sized	TGCAGTGCTAGTTCTACAGCCCAAATATACAGAAACATTCAGTACTTC	CSASSTAQIYRNIQYF
TRBJ2-2	NA	TRBV19	NA	TGTGCCAGTAGTGTGACTAGTCTTGCCGGGGAGCTGTTTTTT	CASSVTSLAGELFF
TRBJ2-2	NA	TRBV12-3/TRBV12-4	medium-sized	TGTGCCAGCAGTTTAGGACAAGGCGTCAACACCGGGGAGCTGTTTTTT	CASSLGQGVNTGELFF